This T cell receptor beta chain was sequenced for a study of T cells expressing NK-cell markers. For the study at large: Source material for TCR beta repertoires consisted of sorted CD3+CD56+NKG2C+, CD3+CD56+NKG2C- and CD3+CD56-NKG2C+ T cells. HCMV seropositivity characterized most of the eight sequenced donors, and seronegativity one. Study-level results: The contribution of dominant NKG2C+ clonotypes to CD8+ T cells in roughly six donors was about 1.0-8%.

CDR1 is KGHDR, CDR2 SFDVKD, per germline. The CDR3 has 13 residues. Comment on this clonotype: What it binds is not known.

Template switching by 5'RACE with UMIs generated the TCR beta cDNA. TCRdb reanalyzed the 5' RACE reads and collapses them to one entry per CDR3 protein, without DNA. This listing includes about 450,000 distinct CDR3 sequences. The sample was blood T cells: a sorted CD56 or NKG2C T cell subset, CD4+ or CD8+ T cells, or bulk PBMC T cells (not recorded which). This TCR was recovered from a woman between 18 and 75 years old in good health. The chain joins TRBV24-1 to TRBJ1-2. CDR3 loop: CATSVGENYGYTF.